The next 10 T cell receptor beta chains were all read from a single sample in a study of PD-L1 blockade in urothelial cancer (dated 2017 in TCRdb). Explained via the paper, the time point label denotes: pretreatment peripheral blood. Receptors were amplified or captured by the immunoSEQ multiplex PCR assay. TCRdb limited this immuneACCESS table to in-frame rearrangements with V and J called. A share of clones is missing; checked studies link under half to unresolved V genes, and the rest is unexplained. The sample table shows about 95,000 clones, and roughly 84% are seen once. Of the sample, 2% to 2.5% is held by the ten largest clones. This material consisted of PBMCs, taken around atezolizumab (anti-PD-L1) treatment. These receptors came from a man between 60 and 75 years old with urothelial cancer.

The chain recombines TRBV5-5 with TRBJ2-1; the match to TRBD2 covers 7 bases. CDR3 length: 16 residues. CDR1 SGHKS and CDR2 YYEKEE come from the germline V gene (reference sequence). The V segment lost 4 bases and the J segment 9 bases; nucleotides outside the gene matches: 16. In DNA form, the CDR3 reads TGTGCCAGCAGCCCACTCCATCAGCGGGGAGGCGGTGAGCAGTTCTTC. Translation: CASSPLHQRGGGEQFF. Full variable domain (outside the CDR3, taken from reference TRBV5-5 and TRBJ2-1): DAGVTQSPTHLIKTRGQQVTLRCSPISGHKSVSWYQQVLGQGPQFIFQYYEKEERGRGNFPDRFSARQFPNYSSELNVNALLLGDSALYLCASSPLHQRGGGEQFFGPGTRLTVL.

This chain links TRBV5-5 with TRBJ1-5, with no clear D. CDR1 and CDR2 from the germline V gene are SGHKS and YYEKEE (reference sequence). CDR3 size: 17 residues. Trimming pared 0 bases from V and 0 bases from J, leaving 13 bases between. The CDR3 loop reads CASSLGPAAGSNQPQHF. CDR3 nucleotide sequence: TGTGCCAGCAGCTTGGGTCCGGCCGCGGGTAGCAATCAGCCCCAGCATTTT.

The J gene is TRBJ1-5, the V gene TRBV19, with D perhaps TRBD1 (5 bases). Deletions cut 6 bases from V and 3 bases from J, with 9 bases between. The CDR3 has 13 amino acids. Germline V lookup: CDR1 LNHDA, CDR2 SQIVND (reference sequence). The CDR3 DNA reads TGTGCCAGTAGGGACAACTACAATCAGCCCCAGCATTTT. It encodes CASRDNYNQPQHF. The complete variable domain, with remaining parts taken from reference TRBV19 and TRBJ1-5, reads DGGITQSPKYLFRKEGQNVTLSCEQNLNHDAMYWYRQDPGQGLRLIYYSQIVNDFQKGDIAEGYSVSREKKESFPLTVTSAQKNPTAFYLCASRDNYNQPQHFGDGTRLSIL.

The chain is built from TRBV6-6 and TRBJ1-3, with TRBD1 matching 7 bases. Germline lookup yields CDR1 MNHNY and CDR2 SVGAGI (reference sequence). J lost 2 bases, V lost 6 bases, and 7 bases had no gene match. The CDR3 runs 15 residues. CDR3 in amino acids: CASRTQGDPGNTIYF. The CDR3 DNA follows: TGTGCCAGCAGAACTCAGGGGGACCCTGGAAACACCATATATTTT.

V usage is TRBV5-4 and J usage is TRBJ2-3, with D unclear. The CDR3 loop spans 15 amino acids. V was pared by 4 bases and J by 2 bases, with 14 bases between. From germline, CDR1 is SGHNT and CDR2 YYREEE (reference sequence). The CDR3 protein is CASSPRSPLTDTQYF. For the CDR3, the DNA is TGTGCCAGCAGCCCGCGATCCCCACTCACAGATACGCAGTATTTT. The entire variable domain, with the rest obtained from reference TRBV5-4 and TRBJ2-3, is as follows: ETGVTQSPTHLIKTRGQQVTLRCSSQSGHNTVSWYQQALGQGPQFIFQYYREEENGRGNFPPRFSGLQFPNYSSELNVNALELDDSALYLCASSPRSPLTDTQYFGPGTRLTVL.

The gene calls are TRBV4-2 and TRBJ2-3; 13 bases fit TRBD2. Germline V gene sequence: CDR1 LGHNA, CDR2 YNFKEQ. This CDR3 region has 20 residues. V was pared by 1 base and J by 0 bases, with 10 bases of the junction left unmatched. The CDR3 DNA sequence: TGTGCCAGCAGCCAAGGCCAGGGACTAGCGGGGTCCCGTAGCACAGATACGCAGTATTTT. It codes for CASSQGQGLAGSRSTDTQYF.

The V and J genes are TRBV6-1 and TRBJ2-7; no clear D gene. Germline CDR1 is MNHNS and CDR2 is SASEGT. The CDR3 covers 15 residues. Trimming pared 5 bases from V and 1 base from J, leaving 15 bases between. The DNA of the CDR3 is TGTGCCAGCAGTAACCAGGATCAGTGGTCCTACGAGCAGTACTTC. Its translation: CASSNQDQWSYEQYF.

This clone was seen once. The CDR3 DNA reads TGTGCCAGCAGCTCGACAGGGGTTAACGAGCAGTACTTC. It specifies CASSSTGVNEQYF. This chain links TRBV5-4 with TRBJ2-7; 8 nucleotides line up with TRBD1. Trimming removed 3 bases from V and 5 bases from J; junction bases left unmatched: 4. CDR3 length: 13 amino acids. From germline, CDR1 is SGHNT and CDR2 YYREEE (reference sequence). Using reference TRBV5-4 and TRBJ2-7 for the parts outside the CDR3, the full variable domain is ETGVTQSPTHLIKTRGQQVTLRCSSQSGHNTVSWYQQALGQGPQFIFQYYREEENGRGNFPPRFSGLQFPNYSSELNVNALELDDSALYLCASSSTGVNEQYFGPGTRLTVT.

This chain links TRBV11-2 with TRBJ1-3; D uncertain. Per germline, CDR1 SGHAT and CDR2 FQNNGV. This CDR3 has 14 residues. V lost 5 bases and J lost 11, with 19 bases in between. The CDR3 region has the DNA TGTGCCAGCAGCACCTCGGGAGTGGAGCGGGCCATATATTTT. Its translation: CASSTSGVERAIYF.

The chain joins TRBV7-2 to TRBJ2-7, with D possibly being TRBD1 (6 bases). Germline V CDR1 and CDR2: SGHTA, FQGNSA. Trimming left V 5 bases short and J 3 bases short, with 14 bases between. This CDR3 comprises 14 residues. The CDR3 is CASSEGTYRYEQYF. CDR3 in DNA: TGTGCCAGCAGCGAGGGGACATACCGCTACGAGCAGTACTTC.